These T cell receptor beta chains were read from a single sample in a study of human T cells and chemical hapten exposure. TCRdb ran MiXCR on the RACE reads and lists one entry per CDR3 protein. Of around 120,000 distinct CDR3 sequences in the sample, around an eighth were seen once. Here the sequenced sample was whole blood, taken in connection with sensitization to the hapten diphenylcyclopropenone (DPC). The receptor set was obtained from a woman under 30 with alopecia areata. Some clones in this sample may be carry-over from other donors' samples. The CDR3 runs from the conserved cysteine through the conserved F or W. The D gene is left open where the match is weak. Expanded clones are given a class, and other clones once, few, many or no size at all.

V: TRBV5-5; size: few; J: TRBJ1-5; D: .; DNA: TGTGCCAGCAGCTTGGGGGACCGGCGCCAGCATTTT; CDR3: CASSLGDRRQHF
V: TRBV5-4; size: .; J: TRBJ1-2; D: .; DNA: TGTGCCAGCAGCTTTGGACAGCTTAACTATGGCTACACCTTC; CDR3: CASSFGQLNYGYTF
V: TRBV7-9; size: .; J: TRBJ1-6; D: .; DNA: TGTGCCAGCAGCTTTCGGGGTGAAGGAGTAGGTTCACCCCTCCACTTT; CDR3: CASSFRGEGVGSPLHF
V: TRBV7-9; size: .; J: TRBJ1-4; D: .; DNA: TGTGCCAGCAGCTTACCCATCGTGGAGGGAGGGGAAAAACTGTTTTTT; CDR3: CASSLPIVEGGEKLFF
V: TRBV23-1; size: .; J: TRBJ2-3; D: TRBD1; DNA: TGCGCCAGCAGTCACTTTCGAGGGGGCGCGATAGCAGATACGCAGTATTTT; CDR3: CASSHFRGGAIADTQYF
V: TRBV21-1; size: few; J: TRBJ2-6; D: .; DNA: TGTGCCAGCAGCAGAACCCCGAAGCGGGGGGGCTCTGGGGCCAACGTCCTGACTTTC; CDR3: CASSRTPKRGGSGANVLTF
V: TRBV28; size: few; J: TRBJ2-7; D: TRBD1; DNA: TGTGCCAGCAGGCTGACAGGGGGCTCCTACGAGCAGTACTTC; CDR3: CASRLTGGSYEQYF
V: TRBV6-5; size: .; J: TRBJ2-5; D: TRBD1; DNA: TGTGCCAGCAGTTACTCGAGGACAGGGCAAGAGACCCAGTACTTC; CDR3: CASSYSRTGQETQYF
V: TRBV6-1; size: .; J: TRBJ2-5; D: TRBD2; DNA: TGTGCCAGCAGTGAGGCTAGCGGGGTAAAGTACTTC; CDR3: CASSEASGVKYF
V: TRBV12-3/TRBV12-4; size: few; J: TRBJ1-1; D: TRBD1; DNA: TGTGCCAGCAGTTTTCGAAGGGACAGGGGGAACACTGAAGCTTTCTTT; CDR3: CASSFRRDRGNTEAFF
V: TRBV27; size: .; J: TRBJ2-7; D: .; DNA: TGTGCCAGCAGACGGGGGACCTCCTACGAGCAGTACTTC; CDR3: CASRRGTSYEQYF
V: TRBV4-3; size: many; J: TRBJ2-1; D: TRBD2; DNA: TGCGCCAGCAGCTTCCTAGCGGGGGGGCCCAGTGATGAGCAGTTCTTC; CDR3: CASSFLAGGPSDEQFF
V: TRBV18; size: .; J: TRBJ2-3; D: .; DNA: TGTGCCAGCTCACCACCGTCAGGGTTCGCCACGCAGTATTTT; CDR3: CASSPPSGFATQYF
V: TRBV5-4; size: .; J: TRBJ2-3; D: .; DNA: TGTGCCAGCAGCTTGGTAGCAACAGATACGCAGTATTTT; CDR3: CASSLVATDTQYF
V: TRBV5-4; size: .; J: TRBJ1-2; D: .; DNA: TGTGCCAGCAGCTTGCGGGGGAGGAACTATGGCTACACCTTC; CDR3: CASSLRGRNYGYTF
V: TRBV9; size: few; J: TRBJ2-1; D: .; DNA: TGTGCCAGCAGCCCAAACCCTCGTCTCGGCAATGAGCAGTTCTTC; CDR3: CASSPNPRLGNEQFF
V: TRBV7-9; size: many; J: TRBJ1-4; D: .; DNA: TGTGCCAGCAGCTTACGAGGGAATGAAAAACTGTTTTTT; CDR3: CASSLRGNEKLFF
V: TRBV7-2; size: few; J: TRBJ1-4; D: .; DNA: TGTGCCAGCAGCCAAGCGCCGCGTGAAAAACTGTTTTTT; CDR3: CASSQAPREKLFF
V: TRBV2; size: many; J: TRBJ2-3; D: .; DNA: TGTGCCAGCACCCCTGACGGGGGCTCAACAGATACGCAGTATTTT; CDR3: CASTPDGGSTDTQYF
V: TRBV28; size: many; J: TRBJ1-6; D: .; DNA: TGTGCCAGCAGTATACAAACAGGTCCTGCACCCCTCCACTTT; CDR3: CASSIQTGPAPLHF
V: TRBV11-2; size: .; J: TRBJ1-2; D: .; DNA: TGTGCCAGCAGCTTAGGCTTTACCCACACCTTC; CDR3: CASSLGFTHTF
V: TRBV7-9; size: once; J: TRBJ2-4; D: .; DNA: TGTGCCAGCAGCCCTGACAACATTCAGTACTTC; CDR3: CASSPDNIQYF
V: TRBV5-5; size: .; J: TRBJ2-6; D: .; DNA: TGTGCCAGCAGCTCAACAGGGATCGGGGCCAACGTCCTGACTTTC; CDR3: CASSSTGIGANVLTF
V: TRBV18; size: many; J: TRBJ1-2; D: .; DNA: TGTGCCAGCTCACCAGGGGTCTATGGCTACACCTTC; CDR3: CASSPGVYGYTF
V: TRBV27; size: .; J: TRBJ1-2; D: .; DNA: TGTGCCAGCAGTTTATTCGGGACTCCTACTCCTGGCTACACCTTC; CDR3: CASSLFGTPTPGYTF
V: TRBV11-3; size: few; J: TRBJ2-7; D: .; DNA: TGTGCCAGCAGCTCCACGGCGGGTTCCTACGAGCAGTACTTC; CDR3: CASSSTAGSYEQYF
V: TRBV20-1; size: many; J: TRBJ1-1; D: .; DNA: TGCAGTGCTAGATTAAGATCGAACACTGAAGCTTTCTTT; CDR3: CSARLRSNTEAFF
V: TRBV20-1; size: .; J: TRBJ1-3; D: .; DNA: TGCAGTGCTCCCGAGTTGAGGGGAAGAAACACCATATATTTT; CDR3: CSAPELRGRNTIYF
V: TRBV25-1; size: many; J: TRBJ1-2; D: .; DNA: TGTGCCAGCAGTACGGGGAACTATGGCTACACCTTC; CDR3: CASSTGNYGYTF
V: TRBV14; size: few; J: TRBJ2-1; D: .; DNA: TGTGCCAGCAGCCAAGAAAGGGTAGGGCCCTACAATGAGCAGTTCTTC; CDR3: CASSQERVGPYNEQFF
V: TRBV4-1; size: few; J: TRBJ1-2; D: .; DNA: TGCGCCAGCAGCCAAGTCCAGGGAGCGTACTATGGCTACACCTTC; CDR3: CASSQVQGAYYGYTF
V: TRBV20-1; size: many; J: TRBJ2-1; D: TRBD2; DNA: TGCAGTGCTAGCTGGGGGCTAGCGGGGTGGAATGAGCAGTTCTTC; CDR3: CSASWGLAGWNEQFF
V: TRBV18; size: few; J: TRBJ2-6; D: TRBD1; DNA: TGTGCCAGCTCTCGCCGGGACAGCCTCAAGGGGGCCAACGTCCTGACTTTC; CDR3: CASSRRDSLKGANVLTF
V: TRBV6-2/TRBV6-3; size: few; J: TRBJ1-5; D: TRBD1; DNA: TGTGCCAGCAGTTATACAGGGGGCTTTAGCAATCAGCCCCAGCATTTT; CDR3: CASSYTGGFSNQPQHF
V: TRBV7-2; size: few; J: TRBJ2-7; D: .; DNA: TGTGCCAGCAGCCCGCTCGGCGGATCCTCCTACGAGCAGTACTTC; CDR3: CASSPLGGSSYEQYF
V: TRBV28; size: .; J: TRBJ2-6; D: TRBD1; DNA: TGTGCCAGCAGTTCGCAGGGGGCGCCTGGGGCCAACGTCCTGACTTTC; CDR3: CASSSQGAPGANVLTF
V: TRBV12-3/TRBV12-4; size: few; J: TRBJ1-6; D: TRBD1; DNA: TGTGCCAGCAGTTACGGACAGGAGAATTCACCCCTCCACTTT; CDR3: CASSYGQENSPLHF
V: TRBV30; size: few; J: TRBJ1-1; D: .; DNA: TGTGCGGGGGCAGGGAACACTGAAGCTTTCTTT; CDR3: CAGAGNTEAFF
V: TRBV2; size: many; J: TRBJ1-1; D: .; DNA: TGTGCCAGCAGCATTGGAGGGGTAATGAACACTGAAGCTTTCTTT; CDR3: CASSIGGVMNTEAFF
V: TRBV28; size: few; J: TRBJ1-5; D: .; DNA: TGTGCCAGCAGTTTGGCAGGATTTCATAGCAATCAGCCCCAGCATTTT; CDR3: CASSLAGFHSNQPQHF
V: TRBV18; size: .; J: TRBJ2-3; D: .; DNA: TGTGCCAGCTCGGGCGGGGGCCCCGGTACGCAGTATTTT; CDR3: CASSGGGPGTQYF
V: TRBV20-1; size: few; J: TRBJ2-3; D: .; DNA: TGCAGTGCCCCAGGGGGTAGCGGGTTCACAGATACGCAGTATTTT; CDR3: CSAPGGSGFTDTQYF
V: TRBV7-2; size: .; J: TRBJ2-2; D: .; DNA: TGTGCCAGCAGCTTGTCGGGGACCGTGGGAACCGGGGAGCTGTTTTTT; CDR3: CASSLSGTVGTGELFF
V: TRBV7-6; size: few; J: TRBJ2-3; D: TRBD2; DNA: TGTGCCAGCAGCTTAGGCGGGGGGCGTCGGACAGATACGCAGTATTTT; CDR3: CASSLGGGRRTDTQYF
V: TRBV6-1; size: many; J: TRBJ1-4; D: TRBD1; DNA: TGTGCCAGCAGCCCGGACAGGGGGCGAACTAATGAAAAACTGTTTTTT; CDR3: CASSPDRGRTNEKLFF
V: TRBV11-2; size: .; J: TRBJ2-7; D: TRBD1; DNA: TGTGCCAGCAGCTTAAGTTGGGACAGGATCTACGAGCAGTACTTC; CDR3: CASSLSWDRIYEQYF
V: TRBV7-2; size: many; J: TRBJ2-2; D: .; DNA: TGTGCCAGCAGCTCCCAATCCACCGGGGAGCTGTTTTTT; CDR3: CASSSQSTGELFF
V: TRBV20-1; size: many; J: TRBJ1-4; D: .; DNA: TGCAGTGCTAGTACATTGGAGGAAAAACTGTTTTTT; CDR3: CSASTLEEKLFF
V: TRBV12-3/TRBV12-4; size: .; J: TRBJ1-5; D: TRBD1; DNA: TGTGCCAGCAGTGAACAGGGGAGAGCCGCTCAGCCCCAGCATTTT; CDR3: CASSEQGRAAQPQHF
V: TRBV3-1; size: .; J: TRBJ1-2; D: .; DNA: TGTGCCAGCAGCCCGGGGAGCCTAGGAAGCTATGGCTACACCTTC; CDR3: CASSPGSLGSYGYTF
V: TRBV5-1; size: many; J: TRBJ1-1; D: .; DNA: TGCGCCAGCAGCTTGGATGGCATGAACACTGAAGCTTTCTTT; CDR3: CASSLDGMNTEAFF
V: TRBV20-1; size: .; J: TRBJ1-1; D: TRBD1; DNA: TGCAGTGCTAGAGATCACAGGGGGTTGAACACTGAAGCTTTCTTT; CDR3: CSARDHRGLNTEAFF
V: TRBV2; size: few; J: TRBJ2-3; D: .; DNA: TGTGCCAGCAATCCAGGGGCTTCAGGCACAGATACGCAGTATTTT; CDR3: CASNPGASGTDTQYF
V: TRBV2; size: .; J: TRBJ1-5; D: .; DNA: TGTGCCAGCACATCGACCGGGGGCGGGTATCAGCCCCAGCATTTT; CDR3: CASTSTGGGYQPQHF
V: TRBV7-9; size: few; J: TRBJ2-5; D: .; DNA: TGTGCCAGCAGCTCGACCAGGGGTTGGAGAGAGACCCAGTACTTC; CDR3: CASSSTRGWRETQYF
V: TRBV7-2; size: few; J: TRBJ2-1; D: .; DNA: TGTGCCAGCAGCTTAGGGTCCTACAATGAGCAGTTCTTC; CDR3: CASSLGSYNEQFF